The source of this T cell receptor beta chain is a study of cytomegalovirus exposure and HLA in healthy donors. Amplification used 60 Vbeta primers and 13 Jbeta primers. Measured with immunoSEQ multiplex PCR; TCRdb has only the in-frame clones, and not every one. The sample has 120,000 to 150,000 clones, roughly four fifths seen once. The CDR3 extends over 14 amino acids. CDR1 is MNHNS and CDR2 is SASEGT in the germline V gene. Losses at the gene ends were 4 bases for V and 8 bases for J; bases not matched to a gene: 8. Sequenced sample: PBMCs. The receptor comes from a woman in her forties in good health and CMV-seronegative. V usage is TRBV6-1 and J usage is TRBJ2-4; 7 bases match TRBD1. The CDR3 protein is CASSGSYRGYIQYF. In DNA, the CDR3 is TGTGCCAGCAGTGGGTCCTACAGGGGATACATTCAGTACTTC.